The T cell receptor (beta chain) under discussion was sequenced for a study of sequential checkpoint blockade in melanoma. Study details: Randomization was 1:1 between first-line nivolumab→ipilimumab and ipilimumab→nivolumab. Maintenance nivolumab came after either treatment sequence.

Repertoires were generated with immunoSEQ multiplex PCR, while TCRdb's copy carries only in-frame clones and drops some. The sample records under 14,000 clones, roughly 60% being singletons. As to treatment: randomized to nivolumab then ipilimumab (arm A) or the reverse (arm B). No patient had prior DNA-damaging chemotherapy. PBMC sorting kept live CD3+CD8+ cells without CD19 or CD56. This material consisted of CD8+ T cells sorted from blood (inferred from file names), taken from a patient given nivolumab and ipilimumab in sequence. The sequence came from a human donor with melanoma.

The CDR3 DNA sequence: TGTGCCAGCAGTCCGGGAGGGAGGCCCTTGGATGAGCAGTACTTC. Its protein product is CASSPGGRPLDEQYF. V is TRBV9 and J is TRBJ2-5, with 8 bases identical to TRBD2. There are 15 residues in the CDR3. With V trimmed by 5 bases and J by 11 bases, 17 bases remained unmatched. The germline CDR1 and CDR2 sequences are SGDLS and YYNGEE.